The present entry profiles one TCR beta chain with its context. Its target is not known. The record originates from a study of shared clonotypes between healthy human individuals. Notes on the study in general: Naive subsets generally exceeded memory subsets in estimated richness.

The data were produced by immunoSEQ multiplex PCR, yet TCRdb's version contains in-frame clones alone and is incomplete. The table records around 370,000 clones, roughly 96% of them present only once. Germline assignment: CDR1 SGHRS and CDR2 YFSETQ. CDR3 size: 12 residues. Trimming left V 4 bases short and J 4 bases short, with 8 bases between. The specimen was memory CD8+ T cells sorted from blood. Subset of the sample: CD45RO+ cells pooled with CCR7-negative TemRA cells. The TCR was taken from a man between 25 and 39 years old in good health. This sequence joins TRBV5-1 and TRBJ1-1; no firm D call. CDR3 nucleotides: TGCGCCAGCAGCCGGACTGGCACTGAAGCTTTCTTT. Amino acids: CASSRTGTEAFF. Complete variable domain (other parts from reference TRBV5-1 and TRBJ1-1): KAGVTQTPRYLIKTRGQQVTLSCSPISGHRSVSWYQQTPGQGLQFLFEYFSETQRNKGNFPGRFSGRQFSNSRSEMNVSTLELGDSALYLCASSRTGTEAFFGQGTRLTVV.